The 11 T cell receptor beta chains reported below all come from one sample, sequenced in a study of blood T cells in healthy people across ages. Together with a sample-barcoded 5' primer, a J-beta primer mix was included in a second PCR lasting roughly 7 to 11 cycles. TCRdb fed the 5' RACE reads into MiXCR, producing one record per CDR3 protein. The data hold some 930,000 distinct CDR3 sequences, with under 35% observed a single time. These same data were also listed under a study on T cells of mothers and their children.

Sequenced input: blood. These TCRs come from a woman in her thirties or forties in good health.

This rearrangement joins TRBV7-8 to TRBJ2-5, with 9 bases that match TRBD1. Germline V gene lookup returns CDR1 SGHVS and CDR2 FQNEAQ. The CDR3 spans 16 residues. The V segment lost 4 bases and the J segment 1 base; nucleotides outside the gene matches: 7. CDR3 in amino acids: CASSSNPTGGQETQYF. CDR3 nucleotides: TGTGCCAGCAGCTCAAACCCGACAGGGGGCCAAGAGACCCAGTACTTC.

The chain uses TRBV29-1 and TRBJ2-3, with a possible D match to TRBD1 (5 bases). The V end was cut by 2 bases, the J end by 7 bases, with 10 bases between. The CDR3 length is 12 residues. Germline V gene data show CDR1 as SQVTM and CDR2 as ANQGSEA. The CDR3 coding sequence is TGCAGCGTTGAACCAGGGCCACATACGCAGTATTTT. It translates to CSVEPGPHTQYF.

The chain recombines TRBV28 with TRBJ2-7; the match to TRBD1 covers 8 bases. The CDR3 is 15 residues long. Germline V CDR1 and CDR2: MDHEN, SYDVKM. V was clipped by 6 bases and J by 3 bases; unmatched bases: 10. CDR3 loop: CASRPRTGFDYEQYF. CDR3 bases: TGTGCCAGCAGACCCCGGACAGGGTTCGACTACGAGCAGTACTTC.

CDR3 in amino acids: CARGDSGGAGSDTQYF. As DNA, the CDR3 is TGTGCCAGAGGGGATAGCGGGGGGGCGGGCTCAGATACGCAGTATTTT. The genes are TRBV2 and TRBJ2-3; 11 bases are shared with TRBD2. The CDR3 spans 16 residues. Germline CDR1 SNHLY, CDR2 FYNNEI. V was pared by 9 bases and J by 4 bases, with 12 bases of the junction left unmatched.

Of note for this clonotype: This sequence may be a read error, since a much larger clone differs from it by one base. This chain's CDR3 is CASNYNDRSNVLTF. The DNA for the CDR3 is TGTGCCAGCAACTATAATGACAGAAGCAACGTCCTGACTTTC. The V gene is TRBV6-5, the J gene TRBJ2-6; possibly TRBD1 for D (5 bases). CDR3 length: 14 amino acids. Trimming stripped 7 bases from V and 9 bases from J, with 16 bases between. Germline values: CDR1 MNHEY, CDR2 SVGAGI.

This sequence joins TRBV10-3 and TRBJ2-3, with a tentative D call TRBD2 (6 bases). Per the germline V gene, CDR1 is ENHRY and CDR2 is SYGVKD. The CDR3 contains 16 residues. Trimming pared 4 bases from V and 10 bases from J, leaving 24 bases between. CDR3 DNA sequence: TGTGCCATCAGTGCCCCGCCAAGCGGGTCCAACGAGGCGCAGTATTTT. Its protein is CAISAPPSGSNEAQYF.

J is TRBJ1-1 and V is TRBV7-6; no clear D. V was clipped by 1 base and J by 1 base, with 7 bases between them. In germline, CDR1 is SGHVS, CDR2 FNYEAQ. CDR3 size: 14 residues. The DNA of the CDR3 is TGTGCCAGCAGCTTAGAAGAAACGAACACTGAAGCTTTCTTT. This sequence encodes CASSLEETNTEAFF.

This clonotype has a handful of counts. The chain employs TRBV28 and TRBJ1-5, with D perhaps matching TRBD1 (6 bases). The CDR3 is made up of 15 amino acids. Germline V lookup: CDR1 MDHEN, CDR2 SYDVKM. The ends were cut back, 7 bases at V and 2 bases at J, with 15 bases in the middle. The CDR3 DNA follows: TGTGCCAGCATTTCGACGGGGGGGCGCAATCAGCCCCAGCATTTT. It yields the protein CASISTGGRNQPQHF.

About this clonotype: A much larger clonotype is one base distant, so this may be a read error. The CDR3 bases are TGTGCCAGCAGCCCCCGGGACAGGGGCTACAATGAGCAGTTCTTC. Its translation is CASSPRDRGYNEQFF. J is TRBJ2-1 and V is TRBV5-6; TRBD1 matches 10 bases. CDR1 and CDR2 from the germline V gene are SGHDT and YYEEEE. This CDR3 is 15 amino acids long. V lost 4 bases and J lost 3; bases outside the gene matches: 4.

This chain joins TRBV28 and TRBJ1-1; TRBD1 is a possible D gene (5 bases). Germline V CDR1 and CDR2: MDHEN, SYDVKM. Trimming stripped 11 bases from V and 1 base from J, with 20 bases between. The CDR3 is made up of 15 amino acids. The CDR3 region has the DNA TGTGCCTGTATTGCTGCGGGGCACAAGAACACTGAAGCTTTCTTT. This codes for CACIAAGHKNTEAFF.

This clonotype was seen only a few times. The chain joins TRBV19 to TRBJ1-3; no definite D call. The V end was cut by 5 bases, the J end by 0 bases, with 11 bases between. The CDR3 extends over 15 amino acids. CDR1 and CDR2 (germline): LNHDA, SQIVND (reference sequence). CDR3 sequence (DNA): TGTGCCAGTAGTCCGATGGGTAACTCTGGAAACACCATATATTTT. This sequence encodes CASSPMGNSGNTIYF.